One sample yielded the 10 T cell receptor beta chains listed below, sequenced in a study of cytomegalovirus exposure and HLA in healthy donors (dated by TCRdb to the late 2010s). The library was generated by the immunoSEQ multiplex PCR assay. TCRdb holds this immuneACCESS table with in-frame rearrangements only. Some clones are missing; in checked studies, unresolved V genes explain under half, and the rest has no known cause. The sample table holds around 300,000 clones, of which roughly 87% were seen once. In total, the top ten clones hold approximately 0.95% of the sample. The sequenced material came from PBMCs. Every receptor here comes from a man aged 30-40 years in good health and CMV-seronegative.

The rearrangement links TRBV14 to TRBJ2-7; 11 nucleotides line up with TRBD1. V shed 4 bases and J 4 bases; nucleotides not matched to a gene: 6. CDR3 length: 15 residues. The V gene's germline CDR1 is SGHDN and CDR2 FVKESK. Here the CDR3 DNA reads TGTGCCAGCAGCCGGACGGGACAGGGGGGATACGAGCAGTACTTC. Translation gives CASSRTGQGGYEQYF.

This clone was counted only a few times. CDR3: CASSEGGTGSSDTQYF. As DNA, the CDR3 is TGTGCCAGCAGTGAGGGGGGGACAGGGTCTTCAGATACGCAGTATTTT. This rearrangement joins TRBV6-4 to TRBJ2-3; 9 bases line up with TRBD1. V lost 3 bases to trimming and J lost 4 bases; unmatched junction nucleotides: 8. This CDR3 is built from 16 residues. CDR1 and CDR2 from the germline V gene are MRHNA and SNTAGT.

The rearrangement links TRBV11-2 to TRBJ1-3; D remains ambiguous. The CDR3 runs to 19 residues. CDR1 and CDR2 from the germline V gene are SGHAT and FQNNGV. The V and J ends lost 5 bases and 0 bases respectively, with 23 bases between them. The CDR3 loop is CASSISPPGEGLSGNTIYF. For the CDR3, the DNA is TGTGCCAGCAGCATCTCACCGCCTGGGGAGGGTCTCTCTGGAAACACCATATATTTT.

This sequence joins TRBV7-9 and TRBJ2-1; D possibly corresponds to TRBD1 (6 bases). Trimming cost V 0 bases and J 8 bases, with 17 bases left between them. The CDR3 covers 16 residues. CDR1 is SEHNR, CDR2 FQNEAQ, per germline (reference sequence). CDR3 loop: CASSLALGADLDEQFF. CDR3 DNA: TGTGCCAGCAGCTTAGCGTTGGGGGCGGATTTAGATGAGCAGTTCTTC.

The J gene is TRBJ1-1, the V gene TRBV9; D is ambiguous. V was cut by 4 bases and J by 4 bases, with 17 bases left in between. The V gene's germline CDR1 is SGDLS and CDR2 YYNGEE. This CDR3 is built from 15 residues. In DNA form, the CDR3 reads TGTGCCAGCAGCCTTATCAAGAGGGCGGGCACTGAAGCTTTCTTT. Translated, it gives CASSLIKRAGTEAFF.

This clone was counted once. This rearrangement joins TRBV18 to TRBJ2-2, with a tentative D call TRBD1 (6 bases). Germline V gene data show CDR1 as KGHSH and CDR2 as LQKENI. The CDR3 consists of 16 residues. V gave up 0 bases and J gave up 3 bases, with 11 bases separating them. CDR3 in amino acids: CASSPPWGQDTGELFF. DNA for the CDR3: TGTGCCAGCTCACCACCGTGGGGGCAAGACACCGGGGAGCTGTTTTTT.

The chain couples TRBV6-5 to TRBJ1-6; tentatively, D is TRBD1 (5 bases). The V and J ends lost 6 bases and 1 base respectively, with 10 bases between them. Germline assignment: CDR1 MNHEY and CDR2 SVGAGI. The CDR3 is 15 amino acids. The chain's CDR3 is CASRKRGSYNSPLHF. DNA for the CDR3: TGTGCCAGCAGAAAAAGGGGATCCTATAATTCACCCCTCCACTTT.

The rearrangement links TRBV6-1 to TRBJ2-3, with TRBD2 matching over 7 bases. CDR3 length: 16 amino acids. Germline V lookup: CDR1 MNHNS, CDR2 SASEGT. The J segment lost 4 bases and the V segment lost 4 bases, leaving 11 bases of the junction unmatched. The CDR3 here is CASSATPGGGADTQYF. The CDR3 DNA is TGTGCCAGCAGTGCTACCCCGGGGGGAGGGGCAGATACGCAGTATTTT.

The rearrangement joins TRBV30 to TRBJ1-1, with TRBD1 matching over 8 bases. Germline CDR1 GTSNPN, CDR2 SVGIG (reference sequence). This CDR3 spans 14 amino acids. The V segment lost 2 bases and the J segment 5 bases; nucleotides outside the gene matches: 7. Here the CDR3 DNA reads TGTGCCTGGAGTTACGACAGGGGATATACTGAAGCTTTCTTT. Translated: CAWSYDRGYTEAFF.

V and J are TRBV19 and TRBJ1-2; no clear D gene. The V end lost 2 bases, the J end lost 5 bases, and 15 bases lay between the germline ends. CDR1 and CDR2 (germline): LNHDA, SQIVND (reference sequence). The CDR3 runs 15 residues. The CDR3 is CASSIFLGPGYGYTF. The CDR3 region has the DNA TGTGCCAGTAGTATATTTCTTGGACCGGGATATGGCTACACCTTC.